This TCR beta chain stems from a study of blood T cell repertoires in COVID-19 (TCRdb year 2020). At the level of the whole study: Samples from collaborators originated in the United States, Italy and Spain and spanned both the acute and convalescent phases of COVID-19. The material from the prospective study consisted of cDNA or gDNA derived from T cells, B-cell-depleted T cells, or PBMCs. Subjects who had been exposed to COVID-19, were actively infected with it, or had recovered from it provided the deeply sampled blood TCRbeta repertoires that made up the dataset. The repertoires were released in a freely available public database meant as a resource for research on the immune response to SARS-CoV-2. The samples were drawn from the first 160 participants of the ongoing ImmuneRACE study and from under 1,500 subjects provided by 6 global collaborators. Nearly every sample came with metadata listing a de-identified subject ID, COVID-19 status, age in years and sex. Where available, HLA class I and class II types were taken from metadata supplied by the sample provider and were not determined by assay-based typing. Here is what the overall study found, with its caveats: How much clinical and demographic metadata was included differed by source and by participant, and the metadata was provided uncurated.

Each collaborating institution followed its own protocols to collect whole blood in K2EDTA tubes. For TCRbeta analysis, collaborators shipped samples in one of three forms: frozen whole blood, isolated PBMCs, or DNA extracted from either of those sample types. TCRbeta CDR3 regions were amplified from genomic DNA by means of the immunoSEQ Assay, a bias-controlled multiplex PCR. For the original study's pipeline: Within the assay, amplification of reference gene primers was used to estimate how many nucleated cells each sample contained. To quantify the absolute abundance of each unique TCRbeta CDR3 rearrangement, sequence reads were collapsed and filtered. For each sample, productive Simpson clonality was calculated as the square root of Simpson's diversity index across productive rearrangements. The source is immuneACCESS, and TCRdb retained only in-frame sequences with V and J called. Part of the clones is not carried over; for the studies checked, unresolved V genes explain less than half of this, and the remainder is unexplained. D and trimming were read from the DNA, whereas the V and J calls and clone size are those reported in that table. The sample yields 150,000 to 200,000 clones; 70% to 90% were counted once. Approximately 4.5% of the sample is held by the ten biggest clonotypes.

The CDR3 spans 15 residues, from the cysteine through the phenylalanine. Only CDR3 DNA remains: 45 bases, in frame from the first base. V gives up 1 base and J gives up 4 bases, and the segment between their germline ends measures 11 bases. Based on the germline V gene (reference sequence), the CDR1 and CDR2 sequences are SEHNR and FQNEAQ. Remarks on this clone: The specificity of this receptor is unknown. Qualities for individual bases were not recorded, and no much larger clone is one base off.

Specimen: peripheral blood. The chain is made from TRBV7-9 and TRBJ2-1, with TRBD1 perhaps the D gene, on 6 matching bases. This TCR was recovered from a human donor in a cohort sampled during active COVID-19. The nucleotide sequence is TGTGCCAGCAGCTTAGATAGGACAGCTTACAATGAGCAGTTCTTC. This yields the protein CASSLDRTAYNEQFF.